This TCR beta chain originates from a study of control samples from healthy donors and cancer patients (dated by TCRdb to about 2020). The CDR3 starts with the cysteine, ends with the phenylalanine, and has 15 residues. The sequence is cut down to CDR3 DNA, 45 bases in frame from base 1. CDR1 and CDR2 were assigned from the germline V gene (reference sequence) as SEHNR and FQNEAQ. Trimming removed 0 bases from V and 7 bases from J; the gene matches leave 6 bases unexplained. Library preparation used the immunoSEQ multiplex PCR assay. TCRdb mirrors the immuneACCESS table, restricted to in-frame sequences. Some clones are absent from its copies; in checked studies, under half trace to an unresolved V gene, and the reason for the others is unknown. The sample has some 100,000 clones on record, around nine tenths of them singletons. In total, the top ten clones hold around 17% of the sample. Worth noting for this clone: It lacks a known antigen. One base away there is no much larger clone; base qualities are not given.

This clonotype originated in a woman between 50 and 59 years old in good health. Source material: blood. In this chain, TRBV7-9 is recombined with TRBJ2-7; 10 bases in the junction line up with TRBD1. This receptor carries the CDR3 CASSLADRGPGEQYF. The DNA sequence is TGTGCCAGCAGCTTAGCCGACAGGGGGCCTGGGGAGCAGTACTTC.